These 11 T cell receptor beta chains came from one sample sequenced in a study of T cell repertoires in cytomegalovirus infection. TCRdb itself ran the reads through MiXCR, one entry per CDR3 protein. The sample includes approximately 500,000 distinct CDR3 sequences, approximately 15% of them seen just once. Source material: CD8+ T cells from PBMCs. The receptors stem from a human donor in good health (CMV status not recorded). Some clones in this sample may be carry-over from other donors' samples.

This clonotype was seen at least ten times. The CDR3 is CASSPGGGTQETQYF. The CDR3 coding sequence is TGTGCCAGCAGCCCCGGGGGCGGGACCCAAGAGACCCAGTACTTC. V usage is TRBV7-3 and J usage is TRBJ2-5, with D possibly called TRBD1 or TRBD2 (6 bases each). The CDR3 length is 15 residues. Between the trimmed V and J ends, which lost 5 bases and 1 base, there was a span of 14 bases. Germline V lookup: CDR1 SGHTA, CDR2 FQGTGA.

This clonotype has ten or more counts. The V gene is TRBV4-1, the J gene TRBJ1-5, with 7 bases aligning to TRBD1. The germline V gene has CDR1 MGHRA and CDR2 YSYEKL. Losses at the gene ends were 0 bases for V and 0 bases for J; bases not matched to a gene: 2. This CDR3 is 16 amino acids long. CDR3 sequence: CASSQEGQNSNQPQHF. The CDR3 region has the DNA TGCGCCAGCAGCCAAGAGGGACAGAATAGCAATCAGCCCCAGCATTTT.

Note on this clonotype: It may be a read error: a sequence one base away is much more abundant. J is TRBJ2-4 and V is TRBV6-8; D perhaps matches TRBD1 (6 bases). The CDR3 extends over 15 amino acids. Germline CDR1 MNHGY, CDR2 SAAAGT. The CDR3 bases are TGTGCCAGCCCATCAGGACAGTTGGCCATAAACATTCAGTACTTC. It is translated as CASPSGQLAINIQYF.

Comment on this clonotype: The junction departs from germline at one end; a sequencing error may be responsible. V gene TRBV12-5 combines with J gene TRBJ2-1; perhaps TRBD1 as D (6 bases). Germline values: CDR1 LGHNT, CDR2 FRNRAP. The CDR3 sequence is 12 residues long. The CDR3 DNA reads as TGTGCTAGTGGGGGGGCCAGACCCGAGCAGTTGTTC. It codes for CASGGARPEQLF. Complete variable domain (other parts from reference TRBV12-5 and TRBJ2-1): DARVTQTPRHKVTEMGQEVTMRCQPILGHNTVFWYRQTMMQGLELLAYFRNRAPLDDSGMPKDRFSAEMPDATLATLKIQPSEPRDSAVYFCASGGARPEQLFGPGTRLTVL.

This clonotype occurred a few times. The chain has TRBV6-1 and TRBJ1-1; D possibly corresponds to TRBD1 (5 bases). The germline CDR1 and CDR2 sequences are MNHNS and SASEGT. V was trimmed by 4 bases and J by 5 bases, leaving 11 bases between them. This CDR3 has 13 residues. The CDR3 DNA reads TGTGCCAGCAGTGCGGACTGGGGGACTGAAGCTTTCTTT. Protein: CASSADWGTEAFF.

J is TRBJ2-5 and V is TRBV28; 7 bases align to TRBD2. Germline CDR1 is MDHEN and CDR2 is SYDVKM. The CDR3 runs 19 residues. Trimming at V came to 2 bases and at J to 4 bases, leaving 19 bases not matched to a gene. CDR3 sequence: CASSLIPGNLRLAGETQYF. DNA for the CDR3: TGTGCCAGCAGTTTAATCCCGGGGAATCTTAGACTAGCAGGAGAGACCCAGTACTTC. Variable domain in full (rest from reference TRBV28 and TRBJ2-5): DVKVTQSSRYLVKRTGEKVFLECVQDMDHENMFWYRQDPGLGLRLIYFSYDVKMKEKGDIPEGYSVSREKKERFSLILESASTNQTSMYLCASSLIPGNLRLAGETQYFGPGTRLLVL.

Ten or more counts support this clonotype. CDR3 in amino acids: CASRSEHGTQYF. In DNA, the CDR3 is TGTGCCAGCAGAAGTGAACACGGGACCCAGTACTTC. The chain employs TRBV7-2 and TRBJ2-5; the D is unclear. The ends were cut back, 6 bases at V and 7 bases at J, with 12 bases in the middle. CDR3 size: 12 residues. CDR1 and CDR2 from the germline V gene are SGHTA and FQGNSA. The full variable domain, with the rest looked up from reference TRBV7-2 and TRBJ2-5, is GAGVSQSPSNKVTEKGKDVELRCDPISGHTALYWYRQSLGQGLEFLIYFQGNSAPDKSGLPSDRFSAERTGGSVSTLTIQRTQQEDSAVYLCASRSEHGTQYFGPGTRLLVL.

This clonotype was observed many times. At one end, the junction sequence differs from germline, possibly due to a read error. The chain joins TRBV6-1 to TRBJ1-2; TRBD1 matches 7 bases. Germline loops: CDR1 MNHNS, CDR2 SASEGT. The CDR3 is 13 amino acids. The CDR3 loop is CASREDRAHGYTF. In DNA, the CDR3 is TGTGCCAGCAGGGAAGACAGGGCCCATGGCTACACCTTC.

This clonotype has only a few counts. The genes are TRBV7-3 and TRBJ2-7, with D possibly TRBD1 on 5 matching bases. This CDR3 spans 12 amino acids. The V gene's germline CDR1 is SGHTA and CDR2 FQGTGA. V shed 6 bases and J shed 4 bases, with 10 bases lying between them. In DNA form, the CDR3 reads TGTGCCAGCAGGCAGACAGTATACGAGCAGTACTTC. It is translated as CASRQTVYEQYF.

This clonotype was observed a handful of times. The chain joins TRBV7-9 to TRBJ2-5; D call uncertain. CDR3 length equals 10 residues. Germline V gives CDR1 SEHNR, CDR2 FQNEAQ (reference sequence). The V end was cut by 5 bases, the J end by 7 bases, with 5 bases between. CDR3 loop: CASSRGTQYF. In DNA, the CDR3 is TGTGCCAGCAGCCGAGGGACCCAGTACTTC.

This clonotype was seen many times. The CDR3 DNA reads TGTGCCAGCAGCTTACTCCCCAGCGGACCGTTTAGGGAGACCCAGTACTTC. It encodes CASSLLPSGPFRETQYF. V usage is TRBV7-9 and J usage is TRBJ2-5; TRBD2 is a possible D gene (5 bases). Trimming took off 2 bases at V and 5 bases at J, with 21 bases between the two ends. This CDR3 contains 17 residues. The germline CDR1 and CDR2 sequences are SEHNR and FQNEAQ (reference sequence).